Following are 8 T cell receptor beta chains from one sample sequenced in a study of Ad26.COV2.S vaccination and SARS-CoV-2 variants. Here immunoSEQ multiplex PCR was the method, and the copy in TCRdb shows in-frame clones only, minus some. The sample holds about 680,000 clones, around 92% seen once. Regarding treatment: 15 to 20 received Ad26.COV2.S at low or high dose, single or two shots; 5 received placebo; per-sample allocation not given. It was on day 63 after the first vaccine or placebo injection that samples were taken. The source material was peripheral blood, sampled in a trial of Ad26.COV2.S vaccine versus placebo. The receptors here all came from a person aged 18-60 years who received the Ad26.COV2.S COVID-19 vaccine or a placebo.

The gene calls are TRBV5-1 and TRBJ2-1; tentatively, D is TRBD2 (6 bases). Between the trimmed V and J ends, which lost 0 bases and 4 bases, there was a span of 29 bases. CDR1 and CDR2 (germline): SGHRS, YFSETQ. This CDR3 is built from 21 residues. This CDR3 reads CASSLAWGALRPGVIYNEQFF. The CDR3 DNA reads TGCGCCAGCAGCTTGGCCTGGGGCGCCCTACGCCCGGGAGTCATATACAATGAGCAGTTCTTC.

CDR3: CASSVLMNYGYTF. CDR3 coding DNA: TGTGCCAGCAGCGTACTTATGAACTATGGCTACACCTTC. The chain employs TRBV9 and TRBJ1-2; D is undetermined. Looked up from germline, CDR1 is SGDLS and CDR2 is YYNGEE. The V end was cut by 1 base, the J end by 2 bases, with 6 bases between. This CDR3 has 13 amino acids.

The gene calls are TRBV2 and TRBJ1-1; TRBD1 matches 9 bases. The CDR3 sequence is 12 residues long. CDR1 SNHLY and CDR2 FYNNEI come from the germline V gene. Germline trimming cut 7 bases from V and 7 bases from J; bases unmatched to any gene: 4. CDR3 nucleotide sequence: TGTGCCAGCAATAAGGACAGGGGTGAAGCTTTCTTT. Amino acid sequence: CASNKDRGEAFF. The full variable domain, with the rest looked up from reference TRBV2 and TRBJ1-1, is EPEVTQTPSHQVTQMGQEVILRCVPISNHLYFYWYRQILGQKVEFLVSFYNNEISEKSEIFDDQFSVERPDGSNFTLKIRSTKLEDSAMYFCASNKDRGEAFFGQGTRLTVV.

The rearrangement joins TRBV5-1 to TRBJ1-1; D remains ambiguous. V was clipped by 0 bases and J by 1 base, with 10 bases between them. This CDR3 has 15 amino acids. CDR1 and CDR2 from the germline V gene are SGHRS and YFSETQ. In DNA form, the CDR3 reads TGCGCCAGCAGCTTGGTCGGCCCCCCGAACACTGAAGCTTTCTTT. Its protein is CASSLVGPPNTEAFF. Looking up the rest from reference TRBV5-1 and TRBJ1-1 gives the full variable domain: KAGVTQTPRYLIKTRGQQVTLSCSPISGHRSVSWYQQTPGQGLQFLFEYFSETQRNKGNFPGRFSGRQFSNSRSEMNVSTLELGDSALYLCASSLVGPPNTEAFFGQGTRLTVV.

J is TRBJ2-7 and V is TRBV4-1; a possible D gene is TRBD1 (6 bases). The CDR3 extends over 15 amino acids. Germline-derived CDR1 and CDR2 are MGHRA and YSYEKL. Trimming took 5 bases from V and 7 from J, leaving 21 bases between them. The CDR3 nucleotides are TGCGCCAGCAGCGAACAGGGACGACGAGAGCCGGAGCAGTACTTC. This encodes CASSEQGRREPEQYF.

The chain joins TRBV5-5 to TRBJ2-7; D remains ambiguous. Germline V gives CDR1 SGHKS, CDR2 YYEKEE (reference sequence). CDR3 length: 15 residues. Between the trimmed V and J ends, which lost 4 bases and 1 base, there was a span of 15 bases. CDR3 sequence: CASSQRNSKSYEQYF. The CDR3 coding sequence is TGTGCCAGCAGCCAGAGGAACAGCAAGTCCTACGAGCAGTACTTC.

J is TRBJ2-3 and V is TRBV5-4; weak D call: TRBD2 (6 bases). The germline V gene has CDR1 SGHNT and CDR2 YYREEE (reference sequence). The CDR3 loop spans 16 amino acids. Trimming removed 4 bases from V and 4 bases from J, with 19 bases in between. The CDR3 is CASSPEGGIGSDTQYF. Here the CDR3 DNA reads TGTGCCAGCAGCCCCGAAGGCGGGATTGGGTCAGATACGCAGTATTTT.

The chain couples TRBV4-2 to TRBJ2-3; 10 positions match TRBD2. J was trimmed by 3 bases and V by 0 bases; bases with no gene match: 6. The germline V gene encodes CDR1 LGHNA and CDR2 YNFKEQ. CDR3 length equals 17 residues. In nucleotides, the CDR3 is TGTGCCAGCAGCCAAGATCCCAGCGGGGGGGATACAGATACGCAGTATTTT. Translation gives CASSQDPSGGDTDTQYF.